The entry below describes one TCR beta chain. Its antigen is unidentified. This entry is derived from a study of T-cell reconstitution after alpha-beta-depleted transplantation in children. Points from the study as a whole: Reportedly, alpha-beta T cells present about two months post-transplant originated from several hundred expanded clones of graft origin. Some patients owed their high day-60 TCRbeta diversity to surviving recipient T cells and thymic progenitors.

During its preparation, the TCRbeta library received unique molecular identifiers. TCRdb redid the calling of the PCR reads with MiXCR, one entry per CDR3 protein. The repertoire has more than 400,000 distinct CDR3 sequences, about 45% of them found once; the top ten carry under 30%. The receptor comes from a girl aged 2-10 years with aplastic anemia, due to receive a stem cell transplant. The source material was PBMCs, sampled before TCRalphabeta/CD19-depleted stem cell transplant.

CDR3 sequence (DNA): TGTGCCAGCAGTTTGACTAGCGGGGGGCCCCCTATCTACGAGCAGTACTTC. Encoded protein: CASSLTSGGPPIYEQYF. The V and J genes are TRBV28 and TRBJ2-7; 13 bases are a match to TRBD2. Germline CDR1 is MDHEN and CDR2 is SYDVKM. The length of the CDR3 is 17 residues. J lost 3 bases, V lost 3 bases, and 8 bases had no gene match.